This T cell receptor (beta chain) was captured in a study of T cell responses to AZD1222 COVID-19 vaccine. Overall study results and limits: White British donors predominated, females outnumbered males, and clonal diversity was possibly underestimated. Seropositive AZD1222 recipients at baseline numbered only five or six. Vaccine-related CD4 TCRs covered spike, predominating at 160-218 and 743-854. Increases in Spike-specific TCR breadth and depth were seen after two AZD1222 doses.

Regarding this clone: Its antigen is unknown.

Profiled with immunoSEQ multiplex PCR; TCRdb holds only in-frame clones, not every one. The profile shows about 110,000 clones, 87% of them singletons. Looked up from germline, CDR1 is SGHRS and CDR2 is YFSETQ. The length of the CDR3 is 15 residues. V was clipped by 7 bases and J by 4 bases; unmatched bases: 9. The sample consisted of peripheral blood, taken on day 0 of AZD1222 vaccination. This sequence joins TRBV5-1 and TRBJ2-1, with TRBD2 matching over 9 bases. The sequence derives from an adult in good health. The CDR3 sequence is CASRLAGTRYNEQFF. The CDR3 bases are TGCGCCAGCCGTCTAGCGGGGACTCGATACAATGAGCAGTTCTTC.